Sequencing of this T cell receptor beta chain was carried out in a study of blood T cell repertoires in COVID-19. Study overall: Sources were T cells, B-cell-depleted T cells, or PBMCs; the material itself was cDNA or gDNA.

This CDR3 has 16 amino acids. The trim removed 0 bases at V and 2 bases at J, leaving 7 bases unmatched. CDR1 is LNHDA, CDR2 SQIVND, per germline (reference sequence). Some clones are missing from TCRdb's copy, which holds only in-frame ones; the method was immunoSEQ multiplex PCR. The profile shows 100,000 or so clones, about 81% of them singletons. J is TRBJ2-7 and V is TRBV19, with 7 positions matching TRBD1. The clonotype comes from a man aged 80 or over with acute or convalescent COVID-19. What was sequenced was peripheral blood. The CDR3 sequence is CASSIDHLTGTYEQYF. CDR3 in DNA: TGTGCCAGTAGTATAGATCACTTGACAGGGACCTACGAGCAGTACTTC.